A selection of T cell receptor beta chains follows, all from one sample in a study of cytomegalovirus exposure and HLA in healthy donors. Data came from immunoSEQ multiplex PCR; TCRdb stores just in-frame clones and leaves some out. The sample has about 130,000 clones; approximately 80% are singletons. Sequenced: PBMCs. These receptors all come from a man younger than 35 in good health and CMV-seronegative. Each CDR3 is given with its conserved first and last residue. D genes are given only for firm matches. Size is stated for part of the rows, as once, few or many counts, or as a class when the clone is expanded.

j_gene,abundance,v_gene,d_gene,CDR3aa,CDR3nt
TRBJ2-1,.,TRBV5-4,.,CASSLVLATYNEQFF,TGTGCCAGCAGCTTGGTCCTAGCAACCTACAATGAGCAGTTCTTC
TRBJ2-3,.,TRBV11-1,TRBD2,CASSLGTSGGGTDTQYF,TGTGCCAGCAGCTTGGGGACTAGCGGTGGGGGGACAGATACGCAGTATTTT
TRBJ2-5,once,TRBV28,TRBD2,CASSFRGTRNLETQYF,TGTGCCAGCAGTTTCCGCGGGACTAGGAACCTGGAGACCCAGTACTTC
TRBJ2-7,.,TRBV7-3,TRBD1,CASSKGETGLTYEQYF,TGTGCCAGCAGCAAAGGTGAGACAGGGTTAACCTACGAGCAGTACTTC
TRBJ2-1,.,TRBV19,TRBD2,CASSIDSPSGRTSYNEQFF,TGTGCCAGTAGTATAGATAGCCCTAGCGGGAGAACCTCCTACAATGAGCAGTTCTTC
TRBJ2-7,.,TRBV6-1,TRBD2,CASTGLASAYEQYF,TGTGCCAGCACCGGACTAGCGTCTGCCTACGAGCAGTACTTC
TRBJ2-7,.,TRBV7-2,.,CASSSRTGLGSYEQYF,TGTGCCAGCAGCTCTCGGACGGGACTCGGCTCCTACGAGCAGTACTTC
TRBJ2-7,few,TRBV6-5,.,CASSYDASPGHEQYF,TGTGCCAGCAGTTACGACGCTTCCCCAGGCCACGAGCAGTACTTC
TRBJ2-2,.,TRBV19,TRBD2,CASSTTSGTTGELFF,TGTGCCAGTAGTACGACTAGCGGGACCACCGGGGAGCTGTTTTTT
TRBJ1-1,few,TRBV15,.,CATSRLDRGEAFF,TGTGCCACCAGCAGGTTGGATAGGGGTGAAGCTTTCTTT
TRBJ2-3,.,TRBV15,.,CATSRDLTDTQYF,TGTGCCACCAGCAGAGATCTGACAGATACGCAGTATTTT
TRBJ1-1,once,TRBV29-1,.,CSSRGGGTEAFF,TGCAGCTCCCGGGGGGGAGGGACTGAAGCTTTCTTT
TRBJ1-3,.,TRBV29-1,.,CSVVHNPGNTIYF,TGCAGCGTTGTACATAACCCTGGAAACACCATATATTTT
TRBJ2-5,.,TRBV19,.,CASSNSYQETQYF,TGTGCCAGTAGTAATTCGTACCAAGAGACCCAGTACTTC
TRBJ2-3,.,TRBV30,TRBD2,CAWSVIAGVGDTQYF,TGTGCCTGGAGTGTTATAGCGGGAGTGGGAGATACGCAGTATTTT
TRBJ2-1,once,TRBV11-2,TRBD2,CASSLVASGIGDEQFF,TGTGCCAGCAGCTTAGTGGCTAGCGGGATTGGTGATGAGCAGTTCTTC
TRBJ2-1,.,TRBV11-1,.,CASGDRSSSSYNEQFF,TGTGCCAGCGGAGACAGGTCTTCGAGCTCCTACAATGAGCAGTTCTTC
TRBJ2-1,.,TRBV29-1,TRBD2,CSVEEGTTSSYNEQFF,TGCAGCGTCGAAGAAGGGACTACCTCCTCCTACAATGAGCAGTTCTTC
TRBJ2-7,few,TRBV7-6,.,CASSLVGPGGEQYF,TGTGCCAGCAGCTTAGTGGGGCCCGGGGGCGAGCAGTACTTC
TRBJ2-7,few,TRBV6-5,.,CASTYGYEQYF,TGTGCCAGCACCTACGGGTACGAGCAGTACTTC
TRBJ1-1,.,TRBV11-3,TRBD1,CASSLDGTGTAFF,TGTGCCAGCAGCTTAGATGGGACAGGTACCGCTTTCTTT
TRBJ1-1,.,TRBV7-2,.,CASSSQDSTEAFF,TGTGCCAGCAGCTCACAGGACAGCACTGAAGCTTTCTTT
TRBJ2-3,.,TRBV6-4,TRBD1,CASSDSVGGQGLDTQYF,TGTGCCAGCAGTGACTCCGTTGGGGGACAGGGCTTAGATACGCAGTATTTT
TRBJ2-1,.,TRBV7-2,.,CASSKDSLPSNEQFF,TGTGCCAGCAGTAAGGACAGTCTCCCCTCCAATGAGCAGTTCTTC
TRBJ2-5,.,TRBV6-1,.,CASSREFQETQYF,TGTGCCAGCAGCCGGGAGTTCCAGGAGACCCAGTACTTC
TRBJ1-4,.,TRBV7-2,TRBD1,CASMPGTGSWEKLFF,TGTGCCAGCATGCCCGGGACAGGGTCTTGGGAAAAACTGTTTTTT